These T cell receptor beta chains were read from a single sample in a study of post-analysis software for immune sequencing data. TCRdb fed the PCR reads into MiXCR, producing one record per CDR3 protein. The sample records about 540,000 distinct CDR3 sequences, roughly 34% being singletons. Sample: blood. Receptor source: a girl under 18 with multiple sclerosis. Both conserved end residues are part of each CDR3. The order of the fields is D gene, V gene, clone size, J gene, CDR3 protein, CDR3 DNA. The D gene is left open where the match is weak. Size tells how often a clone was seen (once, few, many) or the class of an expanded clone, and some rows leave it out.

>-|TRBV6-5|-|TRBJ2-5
CASNRSKGGTQYF
TGTGCCAGCAACAGGTCTAAGGGTGGGACCCAGTACTTC
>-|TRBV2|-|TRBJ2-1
CASRRFAGNPSYNEQLF
TGTGCCAGCAGGAGGTTTGCGGGGAACCCATCCTACAATGAGCAGTTATTC
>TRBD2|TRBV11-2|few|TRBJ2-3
CASSSSGRAGYPDTQYF
TGTGCCAGCAGCTCCTCCGGAAGAGCGGGGTACCCTGATACGCAGTATTTT
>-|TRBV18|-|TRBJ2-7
CASSPMAMDSEQYF
TGTGCCAGCTCACCGATGGCCATGGACAGTGAGCAGTACTTC
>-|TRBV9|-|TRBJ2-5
CASSVTDQETQYF
TGTGCCAGCAGCGTGACAGACCAAGAGACCCAGTACTTC
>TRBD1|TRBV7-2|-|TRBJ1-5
CATQGFSNQPQHF
TGTGCCACACAGGGGTTTAGCAATCAGCCCCAGCATTTT
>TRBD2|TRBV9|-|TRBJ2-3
CASSPRTSGRTDTQYF
TGTGCCAGCAGCCCCCGGACTAGCGGGCGCACAGATACGCAGTATTTT
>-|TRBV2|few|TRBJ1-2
CASRGSETWNYGYTF
TGTGCCAGCAGGGGGTCAGAGACTTGGAACTATGGCTACACCTTC
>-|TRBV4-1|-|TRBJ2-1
CASSQGTGLSYNEQFF
TGCGCCAGCAGCCAAGGTACAGGACTATCCTACAATGAGCAGTTCTTC
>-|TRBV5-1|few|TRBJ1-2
CASSNGGSNYGYTF
TGCGCCAGCAGCAACGGGGGTTCTAACTATGGCTACACCTTC
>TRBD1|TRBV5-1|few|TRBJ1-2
CASSLEDRGDGYTF
TGCGCCAGCAGCTTGGAGGACAGGGGGGACGGCTACACCTTC
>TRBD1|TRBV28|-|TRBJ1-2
CASRTDRAHGYTF
TGTGCCAGCAGAACTGACAGGGCTCATGGCTACACCTTC
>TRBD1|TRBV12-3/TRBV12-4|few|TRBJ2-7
CASSFRSGAGGDEQYF
TGTGCCAGCAGTTTTAGGAGTGGGGCAGGGGGCGACGAGCAGTACTTC
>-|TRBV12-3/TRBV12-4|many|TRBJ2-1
CASSPDRKQFF
TGTGCCAGCAGCCCTGACAGAAAGCAGTTCTTC
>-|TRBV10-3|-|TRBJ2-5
CAISESRLQETQYF
TGTGCCATCAGTGAGTCGCGGCTGCAAGAGACCCAGTACTTC
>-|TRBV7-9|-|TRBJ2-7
CASSLEGREWDEQYF
TGTGCCAGCAGCTTAGAAGGCAGGGAGTGGGACGAGCAGTACTTC
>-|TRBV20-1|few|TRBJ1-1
CSARAPTGLNTEAFF
TGCAGTGCTAGAGCTCCGACAGGACTGAACACTGAAGCTTTCTTT
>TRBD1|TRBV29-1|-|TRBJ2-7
CSVLQGAISFSYEQYF
TGCAGCGTTTTACAGGGGGCCATCTCGTTTTCCTACGAGCAGTACTTC
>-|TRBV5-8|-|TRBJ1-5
CASSSPPQPQHF
TGTGCCAGCAGCTCACCCCCACAGCCCCAGCATTTT
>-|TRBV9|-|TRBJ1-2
CASSVAEGYGYTF
TGTGCTAGCAGCGTAGCCGAAGGCTATGGCTACACCTTC
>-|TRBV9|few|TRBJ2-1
CASSVAGVNEQFF
TGTGCCAGCAGCGTAGCCGGAGTAAATGAGCAGTTCTTC
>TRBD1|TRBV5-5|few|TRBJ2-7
CASRETGGSYEQYF
TGTGCCAGCAGGGAAACAGGGGGCTCCTACGAGCAGTACTTC